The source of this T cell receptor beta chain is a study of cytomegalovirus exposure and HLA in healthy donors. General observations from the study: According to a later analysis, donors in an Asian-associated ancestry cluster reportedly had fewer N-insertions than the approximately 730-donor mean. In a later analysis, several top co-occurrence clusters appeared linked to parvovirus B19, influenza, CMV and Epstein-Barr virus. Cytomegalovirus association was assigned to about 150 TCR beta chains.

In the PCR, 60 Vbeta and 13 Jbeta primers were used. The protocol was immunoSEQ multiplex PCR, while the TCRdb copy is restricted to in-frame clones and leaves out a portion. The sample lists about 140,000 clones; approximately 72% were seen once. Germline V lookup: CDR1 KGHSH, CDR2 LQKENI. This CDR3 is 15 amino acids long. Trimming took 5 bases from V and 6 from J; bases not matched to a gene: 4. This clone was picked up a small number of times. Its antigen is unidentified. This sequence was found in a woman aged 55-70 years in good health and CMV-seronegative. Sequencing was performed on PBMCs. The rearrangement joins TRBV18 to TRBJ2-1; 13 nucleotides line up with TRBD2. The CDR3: CASSDTSGGANEQFF. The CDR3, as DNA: TGTGCCAGCTCAGACACTAGCGGGGGGGCCAATGAGCAGTTCTTC.